A single sample gave rise to the 18 T cell receptor beta chains below, sequenced in a study of T cells in Graves' hyperthyroidism and ophthalmopathy. Amplification of TCR beta CDR3 regions used RNA as the template. The HTBI primer set drove a first-round RT-PCR of the TCR CDR3. TCRdb redid the calling of the multiplex PCR reads with MiXCR, one entry per CDR3 protein. This table holds under 400,000 distinct CDR3 sequences, approximately 25% found once. Sample: blood. Receptors originate from a man aged 50 to 59 with Graves' hyperthyroidism.

The chain joins TRBV5-1 to TRBJ2-1; 7 nucleotides align to TRBD2. The CDR3 length is 15 residues. CDR1 is SGHRS, CDR2 YFSETQ, per germline. After removal of 4 bases from V and 3 bases from J, the junction contained 7 bases not matched to a gene. The CDR3 sequence is CASSLGGTVYNEQFF. In DNA, the CDR3 is TGCGCCAGCAGCCTGGGAGGGACCGTCTACAATGAGCAGTTCTTC.

This clonotype was seen more than once but under ten times. CDR3 nucleotide sequence: TGTGCCAGCAAGACTAGCGGGAGGGCAGATACGCAGTATTTT. Its protein product is CASKTSGRADTQYF. The V and J genes are TRBV12-3 or TRBV12-4 and TRBJ2-3; TRBD2 agrees at 14 bases. CDR3 length equals 14 residues. Trimming cost V 7 bases and J 4 bases; bases outside gene matches: 1.

This clonotype was seen once. The V call is TRBV20-1, the J call TRBJ1-5; 9 positions match TRBD1. This CDR3 is built from 14 residues. In germline, CDR1 is DFQATT, CDR2 SNEGSKA (reference sequence). V was clipped by 4 bases and J by 5 bases; unmatched bases: 6. The CDR3 DNA is TGCAGTGCTACTTCACAGGGGGCATATCAGCCCCAGCATTTT. Its protein is CSATSQGAYQPQHF.

The chain uses TRBV7-9 and TRBJ1-2; D not certain. V shed 3 bases and J shed 5 bases, with 13 bases lying between them. The CDR3 consists of 14 residues. The germline V gene has CDR1 SEHNR and CDR2 FQNEAQ (reference sequence). The CDR3 sequence is CASSFDLDWYGYTF. The CDR3 DNA sequence: TGTGCCAGCAGCTTTGACTTGGATTGGTATGGCTACACCTTC.

V is TRBV2 and J is TRBJ2-5; 7 bases are a match to TRBD1. CDR1 is SNHLY, CDR2 FYNNEI, per germline. V was pared by 6 bases and J by 0 bases, with 4 bases of the junction left unmatched. CDR3 length: 14 residues. Here the CDR3 reads CASRTGTDQETQYF. The CDR3 DNA follows: TGTGCCAGCAGAACCGGGACAGACCAAGAGACCCAGTACTTC.

V gene TRBV7-3 combines with J gene TRBJ2-1; D unresolved. The V and J ends lost 7 bases and 15 bases respectively, with 7 bases between them. The CDR3 is made up of 8 amino acids. Germline lookup yields CDR1 SGHTA and CDR2 FQGTGA. CDR3: CASNDTFF. CDR3 coding DNA: TGTGCCAGCAACGATACGTTCTTC.

Ten or more counts support this clonotype. The chain has TRBV29-1 and TRBJ1-1; TRBD1 aligns across 7 bases. There are 13 residues in the CDR3. The V and J ends lost 7 bases and 8 bases, in that order; junction bases with no gene match: 13. From germline, CDR1 is SQVTM and CDR2 ANQGSEA. The DNA for the CDR3 is TGCAGCGCCAAGGGACAGCAAACGTCCGAAGCTTTCTTT. Its protein product is CSAKGQQTSEAFF.

This clonotype appeared a few times. The V gene is TRBV9, the J gene TRBJ2-3; D uncertain. V lost 4 bases to trimming and J lost 4 bases, with 13 bases between them. This CDR3 is built from 14 residues. CDR1 is SGDLS, CDR2 YYNGEE, per germline. The CDR3, as DNA: TGTGCCAGCAGCTCCAGCCCTAGGGCAGATACGCAGTATTTT. Translation gives CASSSSPRADTQYF.

CDR3 nucleotides: TGTGCCAGCAGCTTGGGGAGGGGTAACCTACGGCAAGAGACCCAGTACTTC. It specifies CASSLGRGNLRQETQYF. V is TRBV7-9 and J is TRBJ2-5; 7 nucleotides align to TRBD2. The germline CDR1 and CDR2 sequences are SEHNR and FQNEAQ (reference sequence). CDR3 size: 17 residues. V lost 3 bases and J lost 2; bases outside the gene matches: 12.

The chain recombines TRBV27 with TRBJ2-7; D unclear. The CDR3 loop spans 13 amino acids. V dropped 3 bases and J dropped 0 bases, with 6 bases sitting between them. In germline, CDR1 is MNHEY, CDR2 SMNVEV (reference sequence). The CDR3 is CASSFSVSYEQYF. The CDR3, as DNA: TGTGCCAGCAGTTTTTCGGTCTCCTACGAGCAGTACTTC.

This chain joins TRBV7-8 and TRBJ1-4; D is perhaps TRBD1 (6 bases). CDR3 size: 15 residues. Germline CDR1 reads SGHVS; CDR2 reads FQNEAQ. V was pared by 0 bases and J by 10 bases, with 15 bases between. DNA of the CDR3: TGTGCCAGCAGCTTAGCGGCAGGGGCGGATGGAAAACTGTTTTTT. Amino acids: CASSLAAGADGKLFF.

This rearrangement joins TRBV6-1 to TRBJ2-1, with TRBD2 identical over 8 bases. The CDR3 spans 14 residues. Losses at the gene ends were 5 bases for V and 5 bases for J; bases not matched to a gene: 5. CDR1 is MNHNS and CDR2 is SASEGT in the germline V gene. The CDR3: CASSSGSQNNEQFF. The CDR3, as DNA: TGTGCCAGCAGTAGCGGGAGCCAGAACAATGAGCAGTTCTTC.

This clonotype was counted only a few times. V gene TRBV27 combines with J gene TRBJ2-1, with 14 positions matching TRBD2. V lost 5 bases to trimming and J lost 8 bases; unmatched junction nucleotides: 5. The CDR3 spans 15 residues. CDR1 MNHEY and CDR2 SMNVEV come from the germline V gene (reference sequence). For the CDR3, the DNA is TGTGCCAGCAGTCCGGTGGGACTAGCGGGAGATGAGCAGTTCTTC. Residues: CASSPVGLAGDEQFF.

This clonotype was observed a few times. The V call is TRBV28, the J call TRBJ2-1; 10 nucleotides match TRBD2. Germline lookup yields CDR1 MDHEN and CDR2 SYDVKM. The CDR3 has 15 residues. Losses at the gene ends were 6 bases for V and 9 bases for J; bases not matched to a gene: 11. CDR3 residues: CASSPASGRGIEQFF. The CDR3 bases are TGTGCCAGCAGCCCTGCCAGCGGGAGGGGAATTGAGCAGTTCTTC.

The chain has TRBV19 and TRBJ2-2, with TRBD2 matching 13 bases. This CDR3 contains 14 residues. Trimming at V came to 8 bases and at J to 6 bases, leaving 3 bases not matched to a gene. In germline, CDR1 is LNHDA, CDR2 SQIVND (reference sequence). The CDR3 here is CASGLAGVAGELFF. The CDR3 DNA reads TGTGCCAGTGGACTAGCGGGAGTTGCCGGGGAGCTGTTTTTT.

This rearrangement joins TRBV5-8 to TRBJ2-7; D is unclear. The CDR3 is 13 amino acids. Germline loops: CDR1 SGHTS, CDR2 YDEGEE. Trimming pared 1 base from V and 1 base from J, leaving 6 bases between. CDR3 sequence (DNA): TGTGCCAGCAGCTTGTACAGTTCCTACGAGCAGTACTTC. Protein product: CASSLYSSYEQYF.

This clonotype was seen at least ten times. This chain connects TRBV6-1 to TRBJ2-7; D is perhaps TRBD1 or TRBD2 (6 bases each). The CDR3 sequence is 13 residues long. The V end was cut by 4 bases, the J end by 3 bases, with 10 bases between. Per germline, CDR1 MNHNS and CDR2 SASEGT. CDR3 nucleotide sequence: TGTGCCAGCAGTGCCGGGGGCAACTACGAGCAGTACTTC. This encodes CASSAGGNYEQYF.

This clonotype came up many times. The genes are TRBV28 and TRBJ1-1; D possibly corresponds to TRBD1 (5 bases). Between the trimmed V and J ends, which lost 3 bases and 3 bases, there was a span of 23 bases. This CDR3 spans 18 amino acids. Germline CDR1 and CDR2: MDHEN and SYDVKM. This chain's CDR3 is CASSLMTAMVLGDTEAFF. Here the CDR3 DNA reads TGTGCCAGCAGTTTGATGACGGCAATGGTTTTAGGGGACACTGAAGCTTTCTTT. Full variable domain (missing parts from reference TRBV28 and TRBJ1-1): DVKVTQSSRYLVKRTGEKVFLECVQDMDHENMFWYRQDPGLGLRLIYFSYDVKMKEKGDIPEGYSVSREKKERFSLILESASTNQTSMYLCASSLMTAMVLGDTEAFFGQGTRLTVV.